Included here is one T cell receptor (beta chain) sequence, with context. The data were taken from a study of CD8 T cells in Susac syndrome. V was shortened by 2 bases and J by 0 bases, with 11 bases between the two germline ends. Germline V gene sequence: CDR1 SGHNT, CDR2 YYREEE (reference sequence). CDR3 length equals 16 residues. Reverse transcription of about 0.5 to 1 ug RNA used random hexamers. MiXCR, applied by TCRdb to the immunoSEQ multiplex PCR reads, yields one record per CDR3 protein. This table has about 190,000 distinct CDR3 sequences, 85% to 95% appearing once. Sequencing was performed on CD8+ T cells from PBMCs. This receptor was identified in a human donor with Susac syndrome. V and J are TRBV5-4 and TRBJ2-2; D may be TRBD2 (5 bases). DNA of the CDR3: TGTGCCAGCAGCTTCTTGACTATTACGAACACCGGGGAGCTGTTTTTT. Translated: CASSFLTITNTGELFF.